This is a list of T cell receptor beta chains from one sample in a study of cytomegalovirus exposure and HLA in healthy donors. Clones were sequenced by immunoSEQ multiplex PCR, and TCRdb holds only the in-frame ones, with some missing. The sample includes about 150,000 clones, 80% to 90% seen only once; the top ten take around 2.5%. The sequenced material came from PBMCs. Receptors originate from a boy aged 2 to 9 in good health and CMV-seronegative. Both conserved end residues are part of each CDR3. Each record gives: CDR3 DNA, CDR3 protein, V gene, D gene, clone size, J gene. The D gene is left open where the match is weak. Clone size is stated in some rows and not others, as once, few, many or a class when expanded.

TGTGCCAGCAGCCCGAAAGCGGGGTTGGGGGAGCAGTACTTC | CASSPKAGLGEQYF | TRBV7-3 | TRBD2 | NA | TRBJ2-7
TGTGCCAGCAGTGAGCCGACTAGCGGTAAATACGAGCAGTACTTC | CASSEPTSGKYEQYF | TRBV6-1 | TRBD2 | NA | TRBJ2-7
TGTGCCAGCAGTTACGGGACTAGTGGGGAAGAGACCCAGTACTTC | CASSYGTSGEETQYF | TRBV6-6 | TRBD2 | NA | TRBJ2-5
TGTGCCAGCCTTACAGGGGGCAGTACCGGGGAGCTGTTTTTT | CASLTGGSTGELFF | TRBV19 | TRBD1 | NA | TRBJ2-2
TGTGCCAGCAGCCGACAGGGGCAGAAAACCGGGGAGCTGTTTTTT | CASSRQGQKTGELFF | TRBV4-2 | TRBD1 | NA | TRBJ2-2
TGTGCCAGTCAGGCGGGACGGGAGACCCAGTACTTC | CASQAGRETQYF | TRBV7-9 | NA | NA | TRBJ2-5
TGCGCCAGCAGCCAGACCGGGGGGACAGGGGCAGATACGCAGTATTTT | CASSQTGGTGADTQYF | TRBV4-3 | TRBD1 | NA | TRBJ2-3
TGTGCCAGCTCACCAGACGGACTAGAAGGCCGTGGCTACACCTTC | CASSPDGLEGRGYTF | TRBV18 | NA | once | TRBJ1-2
TGTGCCAGCAGTTCGGGGTTTGGCCTCGAAAAACTGTTTTTT | CASSSGFGLEKLFF | TRBV2 | NA | NA | TRBJ1-4
TGTGCCAGCAGCCCCCATGGCATGGAAGAGACCCAGTACTTC | CASSPHGMEETQYF | TRBV11-3 | NA | NA | TRBJ2-5
TGTGCCAGCTCACCTATAGCGGAACCCTACGAGCAGTACTTC | CASSPIAEPYEQYF | TRBV18 | NA | NA | TRBJ2-7
TGTGCCAGCAGACGAGGGACAGCCTATGGCTACACCTTC | CASRRGTAYGYTF | TRBV6-5 | TRBD1 | NA | TRBJ1-2
TGTGCCAGCAGCCGGACAGAAGATCAGCCCCAGCATTTT | CASSRTEDQPQHF | TRBV6-5 | NA | NA | TRBJ1-5
TGTGCCAGTAGTCAACGTAACTGGGCCTCCCAGAAAAACACCGGGGAGCTGTTTTTT | CASSQRNWASQKNTGELFF | TRBV19 | NA | NA | TRBJ2-2
TGCGCCAGCAGCCCAGGGGGCCTAAACACCGGGGAGCTGTTTTTT | CASSPGGLNTGELFF | TRBV5-1 | TRBD1 | NA | TRBJ2-2
TGTGCCAGCAGCTTTTATACCGGGAACACTGAAGCTTTCTTT | CASSFYTGNTEAFF | TRBV5-6 | NA | NA | TRBJ1-1
TGTGCCAGCAGCTCTGAGATACGGGGGGTGATCGGGGAGCAGTTCTTC | CASSSEIRGVIGEQFF | TRBV7-2 | TRBD2 | once | TRBJ2-1
TGCGCCAGCAGCCAAGCCTTGACTAGCGGGAGCACAGATACGCAGTATTTT | CASSQALTSGSTDTQYF | TRBV4-3 | TRBD2 | NA | TRBJ2-3
TGTGCCAGCACTCCGGGGGGGGAGGGGGCAGGGGAAGCTTTCTTT | CASTPGGEGAGEAFF | TRBV6-1 | TRBD1 | NA | TRBJ1-1